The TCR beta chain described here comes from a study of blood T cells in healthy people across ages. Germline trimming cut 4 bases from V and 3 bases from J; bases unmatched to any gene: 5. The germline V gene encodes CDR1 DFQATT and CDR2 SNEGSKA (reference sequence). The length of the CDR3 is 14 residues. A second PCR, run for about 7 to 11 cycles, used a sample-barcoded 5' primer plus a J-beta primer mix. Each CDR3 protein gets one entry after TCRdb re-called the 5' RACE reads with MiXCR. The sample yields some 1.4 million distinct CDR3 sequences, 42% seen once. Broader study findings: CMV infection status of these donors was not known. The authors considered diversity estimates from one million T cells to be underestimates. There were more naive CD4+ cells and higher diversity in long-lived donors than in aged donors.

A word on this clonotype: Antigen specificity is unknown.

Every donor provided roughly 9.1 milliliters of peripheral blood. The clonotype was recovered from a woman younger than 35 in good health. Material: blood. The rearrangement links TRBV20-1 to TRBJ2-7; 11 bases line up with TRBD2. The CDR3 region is CSAKLAGVIYEQYF. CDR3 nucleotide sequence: TGCAGTGCTAAACTAGCGGGAGTAATCTACGAGCAGTACTTC.